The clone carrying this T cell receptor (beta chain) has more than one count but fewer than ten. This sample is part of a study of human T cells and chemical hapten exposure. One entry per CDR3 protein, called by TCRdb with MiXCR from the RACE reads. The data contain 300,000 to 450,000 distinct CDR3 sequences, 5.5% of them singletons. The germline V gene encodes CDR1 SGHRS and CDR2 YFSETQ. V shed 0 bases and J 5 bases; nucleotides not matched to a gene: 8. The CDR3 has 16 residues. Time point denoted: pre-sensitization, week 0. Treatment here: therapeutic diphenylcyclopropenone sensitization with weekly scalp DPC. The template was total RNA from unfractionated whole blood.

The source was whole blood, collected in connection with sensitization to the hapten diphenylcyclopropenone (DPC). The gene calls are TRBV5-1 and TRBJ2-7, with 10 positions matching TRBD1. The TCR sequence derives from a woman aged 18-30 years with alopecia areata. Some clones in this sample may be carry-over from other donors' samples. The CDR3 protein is CASSLVGTGDLDEQYF. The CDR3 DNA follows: TGCGCCAGCAGCTTGGTCGGGACAGGGGACTTGGACGAGCAGTACTTC.